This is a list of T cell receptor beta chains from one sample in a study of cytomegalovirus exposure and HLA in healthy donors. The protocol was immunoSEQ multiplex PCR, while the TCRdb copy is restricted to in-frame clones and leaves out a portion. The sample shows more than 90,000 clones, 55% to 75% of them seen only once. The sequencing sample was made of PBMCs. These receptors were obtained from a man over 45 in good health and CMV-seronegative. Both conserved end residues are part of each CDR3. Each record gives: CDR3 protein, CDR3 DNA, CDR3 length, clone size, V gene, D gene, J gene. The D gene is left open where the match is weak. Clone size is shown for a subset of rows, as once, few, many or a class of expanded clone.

CASSWGDQAKNIQYF,TGTGCCAGCAGCTGGGGGGATCAAGCCAAAAACATTCAGTACTTC,15,-,TRBV2,-,TRBJ2-4
CASSLSTGYGYTF,TGTGCCAGCAGCTTGAGTACGGGCTATGGCTACACCTTC,13,-,TRBV5-4,-,TRBJ1-2
CASSRNVPGLGEGQFF,TGCGCCAGCAGCCGTAACGTACCGGGACTAGGAGAGGGGCAGTTCTTC,16,-,TRBV5-1,TRBD2,TRBJ2-1
CASSYGGSTDTQYF,TGTGCCAGCAGTTACGGCGGGAGTACAGATACGCAGTATTTT,14,-,TRBV6-5,TRBD2,TRBJ2-3
CASTPAGGRETQYF,TGTGCCAGCACCCCAGCGGGGGGGAGGGAGACCCAGTACTTC,14,once,TRBV7-2,TRBD2,TRBJ2-5
CSVGYSGRSPQETQYF,TGCAGCGTTGGGTATAGCGGGAGATCGCCCCAAGAGACCCAGTACTTC,16,-,TRBV29-1,TRBD2,TRBJ2-5
CASSSRDSADTEAFF,TGTGCCAGCTCTTCTAGGGACAGTGCGGATACTGAAGCTTTCTTT,15,-,TRBV18,TRBD1,TRBJ1-1
CASSGRLAGVSTDTQYF,TGCGCCAGCAGCGGTCGGCTAGCGGGAGTGAGTACAGATACGCAGTATTTT,17,-,TRBV5-1,TRBD2,TRBJ2-3
CAISESVRQSISYEQYF,TGTGCCATCAGTGAGTCGGTCCGACAGTCTATCTCCTACGAGCAGTACTTC,17,-,TRBV10-3,-,TRBJ2-7
CASSYSGRRETQYF,TGTGCCAGCAGTTACTCCGGCAGGAGGGAGACCCAGTACTTC,14,-,TRBV6-5,-,TRBJ2-5
CASSVRRGAVTDTQYF,TGTGCCAGCAGCGTTCGGCGGGGGGCGGTAACAGATACGCAGTATTTT,16,-,TRBV13,TRBD2,TRBJ2-3
CASRYSDRGRDYNEQFF,TGTGCCAGCAGATACTCCGACAGGGGTCGGGACTACAATGAGCAGTTCTTC,17,-,TRBV5-8,TRBD1,TRBJ2-1
CASSFGQGRETQYF,TGCGCCAGCAGCTTCGGACAGGGAAGAGAGACCCAGTACTTC,14,few,TRBV5-1,TRBD1,TRBJ2-5
CASSLFQGTGPLHF,TGTGCCAGCAGTTTATTCCAGGGGACCGGCCCCCTCCACTTT,14,-,TRBV27,-,TRBJ1-6
CAWGTVVNEKLFF,TGTGCCTGGGGGACAGTAGTTAATGAAAAACTGTTTTTT,13,-,TRBV30,TRBD1,TRBJ1-4
CASSRGTGRTEAFF,TGCGCCAGCAGCCGTGGGACAGGGAGAACTGAAGCTTTCTTT,14,few,TRBV4-3,TRBD1,TRBJ1-1
CASSFSGDTQYF,TGTGCCAGCAGCTTCTCGGGGGATACGCAGTATTTT,12,once,TRBV5-4,-,TRBJ2-3
CAWNAENIQYF,TGTGCCTGGAATGCGGAAAACATTCAGTACTTC,11,-,TRBV30,-,TRBJ2-4
CASSPTRGNSYEQYF,TGTGCCAGCAGCCCTACCCGGGGTAACTCCTACGAGCAGTACTTC,15,once,TRBV13,-,TRBJ2-7
CASSEGRAVESEAFF,TGTGCCAGCAGTGAAGGGAGGGCGGTGGAATCTGAAGCTTTCTTT,15,-,TRBV6-1,-,TRBJ1-1
CASSHDGGTYNEQFF,TGCGCCAGCAGCCATGACGGGGGTACCTACAATGAGCAGTTCTTC,15,-,TRBV5-1,-,TRBJ2-1
CASSTLTVRDEKLFF,TGTGCCAGCAGCACGTTGACAGTTAGGGATGAAAAACTGTTTTTT,15,few,TRBV5-5,-,TRBJ1-4
CASSLNPKETQYF,TGTGCCAGCAGCCTTAACCCTAAGGAGACCCAGTACTTC,13,-,TRBV11-2,-,TRBJ2-5
CASSLTGTSYEQYF,TGTGCCAGCAGCTTAACAGGGACCTCCTACGAGCAGTACTTC,14,few,TRBV5-5,-,TRBJ2-7